A selection of T cell receptor beta chains follows, all from one sample in a study of cytomegalovirus exposure and HLA in healthy donors. Sequencing used immunoSEQ multiplex PCR; TCRdb keeps in-frame clones, though not all of them. The top ten clones hold approximately 1.8% of a sample with about 110,000 clones, 86% of them seen once. Sample: PBMCs. These receptors originate from a man aged 35-49 years in good health and CMV-seronegative. CDR3s include the opening cysteine and the closing phenylalanine or tryptophan. The D gene is left open where the match is weak. A clone size is listed for some rows: how often the clone was seen (once, few, many), or a class if it is expanded.

V gene: TRBV5-1; CDR3 length: 15; clone size: .; D gene: TRBD1; J gene: TRBJ1-1; CDR3 protein: CASSGIGGADTEAFF; CDR3 DNA: TGCGCCAGCAGCGGAATAGGGGGCGCGGACACTGAAGCTTTCTTT
V gene: TRBV10-3; CDR3 length: 13; clone size: .; D gene: .; J gene: TRBJ1-1; CDR3 protein: CAISESGGTEAFF; CDR3 DNA: TGTGCCATCAGTGAGTCCGGGGGCACTGAAGCTTTCTTT
V gene: TRBV2; CDR3 length: 13; clone size: .; D gene: .; J gene: TRBJ2-7; CDR3 protein: CASSARISYEQYF; CDR3 DNA: TGTGCCAGCAGTGCTAGGATCTCCTACGAGCAGTACTTC
V gene: TRBV6-5; CDR3 length: 13; clone size: .; D gene: .; J gene: TRBJ2-7; CDR3 protein: CASSRAGRYEQYF; CDR3 DNA: TGTGCCAGCTCTAGGGCAGGGCGATACGAGCAGTACTTC
V gene: TRBV2; CDR3 length: 16; clone size: once; D gene: TRBD2; J gene: TRBJ2-5; CDR3 protein: CASSEGGLAGDETQYF; CDR3 DNA: TGTGCCAGCAGTGAAGGGGGACTAGCGGGGGATGAGACCCAGTACTTC
V gene: TRBV5-6; CDR3 length: 15; clone size: .; D gene: .; J gene: TRBJ2-5; CDR3 protein: CASSFGKGVQETQYF; CDR3 DNA: TGTGCCAGCAGCTTCGGGAAGGGGGTCCAAGAGACCCAGTACTTC
V gene: TRBV5-4; CDR3 length: 16; clone size: .; D gene: .; J gene: TRBJ2-5; CDR3 protein: CASSLGTGSTRETQYF; CDR3 DNA: TGTGCCAGCAGCTTGGGTACAGGGTCGACGAGAGAGACCCAGTACTTC
V gene: TRBV28; CDR3 length: 15; clone size: .; D gene: TRBD1; J gene: TRBJ1-6; CDR3 protein: CASTSDGTGDSPLHF; CDR3 DNA: TGTGCCAGCACCTCCGACGGGACAGGGGATTCACCCCTCCACTTT
V gene: TRBV9; CDR3 length: 13; clone size: .; D gene: .; J gene: TRBJ1-2; CDR3 protein: CASSVADSYGYTF; CDR3 DNA: TGTGCCAGCAGCGTAGCTGACTCCTATGGCTACACCTTC
V gene: TRBV29-1; CDR3 length: 14; clone size: .; D gene: TRBD1; J gene: TRBJ2-1; CDR3 protein: CSGSGTGGDTAEFF; CDR3 DNA: TGCAGCGGTTCCGGGACAGGGGGCGATACCGCGGAGTTCTTC
V gene: TRBV5-1; CDR3 length: 15; clone size: .; D gene: .; J gene: TRBJ1-6; CDR3 protein: CASSLGFRDNSPLHF; CDR3 DNA: TGCGCCAGCAGCTTGGGTTTCCGGGATAATTCACCCCTCCACTTT
V gene: TRBV9; CDR3 length: 15; clone size: .; D gene: .; J gene: TRBJ1-6; CDR3 protein: CASSVGGRNSSPLHF; CDR3 DNA: TGTGCCAGCAGCGTAGGGGGCAGGAACAGTTCACCCCTCCACTTT
V gene: TRBV19; CDR3 length: 11; clone size: .; D gene: .; J gene: TRBJ1-1; CDR3 protein: CASVSRTEAFF; CDR3 DNA: TGTGCCAGTGTGAGCAGGACAGAAGCTTTCTTT
V gene: TRBV27; CDR3 length: 15; clone size: .; D gene: TRBD1; J gene: TRBJ1-2; CDR3 protein: CASSIPGQGAWGYTF; CDR3 DNA: TGTGCCAGCAGTATTCCGGGACAGGGGGCCTGGGGCTACACCTTC
V gene: TRBV6-5; CDR3 length: 13; clone size: .; D gene: .; J gene: TRBJ2-7; CDR3 protein: CASSYAGSYEQYF; CDR3 DNA: TGTGCCAGCAGTTATGCAGGCTCCTACGAGCAGTACTTC
V gene: TRBV6-5; CDR3 length: 13; clone size: once; D gene: .; J gene: TRBJ1-1; CDR3 protein: CASSSSRGTEAFF; CDR3 DNA: TGTGCCAGCAGTTCCTCTCGGGGCACTGAAGCTTTCTTT
V gene: TRBV5-1; CDR3 length: 13; clone size: .; D gene: .; J gene: TRBJ1-1; CDR3 protein: CASSLRGSMGAFF; CDR3 DNA: TGCGCCAGCAGCTTGAGGGGGTCCATGGGAGCTTTCTTT
V gene: TRBV5-1; CDR3 length: 15; clone size: .; D gene: TRBD1; J gene: TRBJ1-4; CDR3 protein: CASSLSAGGNEKLFF; CDR3 DNA: TGCGCCAGCAGCTTGTCGGCAGGGGGTAATGAAAAACTGTTTTTT
V gene: TRBV7-8; CDR3 length: 14; clone size: .; D gene: .; J gene: TRBJ1-1; CDR3 protein: CASSWTEPNTEAFF; CDR3 DNA: TGTGCCAGCAGCTGGACAGAGCCTAACACTGAAGCTTTCTTT
V gene: TRBV18; CDR3 length: 19; clone size: .; D gene: TRBD2; J gene: TRBJ2-5; CDR3 protein: CASSLLGLAGRPLQETQYF; CDR3 DNA: TGTGCCAGCTCACTCCTCGGGCTAGCGGGGCGACCTCTCCAAGAGACCCAGTACTTC
V gene: TRBV7-9; CDR3 length: 16; clone size: .; D gene: .; J gene: TRBJ2-4; CDR3 protein: CASSPYLGVRENIQYF; CDR3 DNA: TGTGCCAGCAGCCCATACCTTGGGGTGAGGGAAAACATTCAGTACTTC
V gene: TRBV27; CDR3 length: 14; clone size: .; D gene: .; J gene: TRBJ1-2; CDR3 protein: CASSSWGVQGGYTF; CDR3 DNA: TGTGCCAGCAGTTCGTGGGGGGTACAAGGTGGCTACACCTTC
V gene: TRBV6-5; CDR3 length: 15; clone size: .; D gene: TRBD1; J gene: TRBJ2-1; CDR3 protein: CASALRDRAGNEQFF; CDR3 DNA: TGTGCTAGTGCCCTCCGGGACAGGGCAGGCAATGAGCAGTTCTTC
V gene: TRBV7-2; CDR3 length: 13; clone size: .; D gene: .; J gene: TRBJ1-1; CDR3 protein: CASSSTGTTEAFF; CDR3 DNA: TGTGCCAGCAGCTCTACAGGGACCACTGAAGCTTTCTTT
V gene: TRBV7-9; CDR3 length: 14; clone size: few; D gene: TRBD1; J gene: TRBJ1-6; CDR3 protein: CASSLGQGRSPLHF; CDR3 DNA: TGTGCCAGCAGCCTGGGACAGGGGCGGTCACCCCTCCACTTT
V gene: TRBV2; CDR3 length: 14; clone size: .; D gene: .; J gene: TRBJ1-2; CDR3 protein: CASSEVLGSYGYTF; CDR3 DNA: TGTGCCAGCAGTGAGGTCCTGGGCTCCTATGGCTACACCTTC
V gene: TRBV9; CDR3 length: 12; clone size: .; D gene: .; J gene: TRBJ2-7; CDR3 protein: CASTVGGYEQYF; CDR3 DNA: TGTGCCAGCACCGTGGGGGGATACGAGCAGTACTTC
V gene: TRBV12-5; CDR3 length: 13; clone size: .; D gene: .; J gene: TRBJ2-6; CDR3 protein: CASGRSGANVLTF; CDR3 DNA: TGTGCTAGTGGCCGCTCTGGGGCCAACGTCCTGACTTTC
V gene: TRBV7-9; CDR3 length: 16; clone size: .; D gene: .; J gene: TRBJ1-1; CDR3 protein: CASSASNREAKTEAFF; CDR3 DNA: TGTGCCAGCAGCGCCTCCAACAGGGAAGCAAAAACTGAAGCTTTCTTT
V gene: TRBV28; CDR3 length: 18; clone size: .; D gene: TRBD1; J gene: TRBJ1-2; CDR3 protein: CASSGPTGQGTSYYGYTF; CDR3 DNA: TGTGCCAGCAGTGGACCGACGGGACAGGGGACCTCTTACTATGGCTACACCTTC
V gene: TRBV5-1; CDR3 length: 15; clone size: .; D gene: .; J gene: TRBJ2-7; CDR3 protein: CASSLAAGESYEQYF; CDR3 DNA: TGCGCCAGCAGCTTGGCGGCAGGGGAATCCTACGAGCAGTACTTC
V gene: TRBV15; CDR3 length: 16; clone size: .; D gene: .; J gene: TRBJ1-5; CDR3 protein: CATSRGHRFPNQPQHF; CDR3 DNA: TGTGCCACCAGCAGAGGTCACAGGTTCCCTAATCAGCCCCAGCATTTT
V gene: TRBV28; CDR3 length: 12; clone size: .; D gene: .; J gene: TRBJ1-2; CDR3 protein: CATLRTVYGYTF; CDR3 DNA: TGTGCCACCCTTAGGACAGTCTATGGCTACACCTTC
V gene: TRBV9; CDR3 length: 13; clone size: few; D gene: TRBD1; J gene: TRBJ2-5; CDR3 protein: CASSVTGGETQYF; CDR3 DNA: TGTGCCAGCAGCGTAACAGGGGGTGAGACCCAGTACTTC
V gene: TRBV5-4; CDR3 length: 14; clone size: once; D gene: .; J gene: TRBJ2-5; CDR3 protein: CASSHKSSQETQYF; CDR3 DNA: TGTGCCAGCAGCCACAAATCGTCCCAAGAGACCCAGTACTTC
V gene: TRBV5-1; CDR3 length: 15; clone size: .; D gene: .; J gene: TRBJ2-7; CDR3 protein: CASSLAVGAPYEQYF; CDR3 DNA: TGCGCCAGCAGCTTGGCCGTAGGGGCCCCCTACGAGCAGTACTTC
V gene: TRBV5-4; CDR3 length: 16; clone size: .; D gene: TRBD2; J gene: TRBJ2-3; CDR3 protein: CASSLRTSGGTDTQYF; CDR3 DNA: TGTGCCAGCAGCTTGAGGACTAGCGGGGGAACAGATACGCAGTATTTT
V gene: TRBV5-8; CDR3 length: 15; clone size: .; D gene: .; J gene: TRBJ2-5; CDR3 protein: CASSSQGGHQETQYF; CDR3 DNA: TGTGCCAGCAGCTCACAGGGTGGGCACCAAGAGACCCAGTACTTC
V gene: TRBV11-2; CDR3 length: 13; clone size: .; D gene: .; J gene: TRBJ1-6; CDR3 protein: CASTNSLDSPLHF; CDR3 DNA: TGTGCCAGCACGAACAGCTTAGATTCACCCCTCCACTTT
V gene: TRBV7-2; CDR3 length: 13; clone size: .; D gene: TRBD1; J gene: TRBJ1-2; CDR3 protein: CASSYRGTDGYTF; CDR3 DNA: TGTGCCAGCAGCTACAGGGGAACGGATGGCTACACCTTC
V gene: TRBV9; CDR3 length: 16; clone size: once; D gene: TRBD2; J gene: TRBJ2-7; CDR3 protein: CASSVGVGGASYEQYF; CDR3 DNA: TGTGCCAGCAGCGTAGGTGTCGGGGGGGCGTCCTACGAGCAGTACTTC
V gene: TRBV4-3; CDR3 length: 14; clone size: .; D gene: .; J gene: TRBJ1-1; CDR3 protein: CASSQTGGDTEAFF; CDR3 DNA: TGCGCCAGCAGCCAGACCGGGGGGGACACTGAAGCTTTCTTT
V gene: TRBV7-9; CDR3 length: 15; clone size: .; D gene: .; J gene: TRBJ1-1; CDR3 protein: CASSARQSLNTEAFF; CDR3 DNA: TGTGCCAGCAGCGCCAGACAGAGCTTGAACACTGAAGCTTTCTTT
V gene: TRBV15; CDR3 length: 16; clone size: .; D gene: .; J gene: TRBJ2-7; CDR3 protein: CATSRGLADLSYEQYF; CDR3 DNA: TGTGCCACCAGCAGAGGTCTAGCCGACCTCTCCTACGAGCAGTACTTC
V gene: TRBV7-9; CDR3 length: 13; clone size: .; D gene: .; J gene: TRBJ1-6; CDR3 protein: CASSFGGNSPLHF; CDR3 DNA: TGTGCCAGCAGCTTCGGAGGCAATTCACCCCTCCACTTT
V gene: TRBV18; CDR3 length: 14; clone size: .; D gene: .; J gene: TRBJ1-2; CDR3 protein: CASSPAGRNYGYTF; CDR3 DNA: TGTGCCAGCTCACCGGCGGGGCGTAACTATGGCTACACCTTC
V gene: TRBV29-1; CDR3 length: 13; clone size: once; D gene: .; J gene: TRBJ1-1; CDR3 protein: CSYARGLNTEAFF; CDR3 DNA: TGCAGCTACGCCAGGGGTCTGAACACTGAAGCTTTCTTT
V gene: TRBV6-1; CDR3 length: 14; clone size: once; D gene: .; J gene: TRBJ1-6; CDR3 protein: CASAATFRGSPLHF; CDR3 DNA: TGTGCCAGCGCTGCCACGTTCAGGGGTTCACCCCTCCACTTT